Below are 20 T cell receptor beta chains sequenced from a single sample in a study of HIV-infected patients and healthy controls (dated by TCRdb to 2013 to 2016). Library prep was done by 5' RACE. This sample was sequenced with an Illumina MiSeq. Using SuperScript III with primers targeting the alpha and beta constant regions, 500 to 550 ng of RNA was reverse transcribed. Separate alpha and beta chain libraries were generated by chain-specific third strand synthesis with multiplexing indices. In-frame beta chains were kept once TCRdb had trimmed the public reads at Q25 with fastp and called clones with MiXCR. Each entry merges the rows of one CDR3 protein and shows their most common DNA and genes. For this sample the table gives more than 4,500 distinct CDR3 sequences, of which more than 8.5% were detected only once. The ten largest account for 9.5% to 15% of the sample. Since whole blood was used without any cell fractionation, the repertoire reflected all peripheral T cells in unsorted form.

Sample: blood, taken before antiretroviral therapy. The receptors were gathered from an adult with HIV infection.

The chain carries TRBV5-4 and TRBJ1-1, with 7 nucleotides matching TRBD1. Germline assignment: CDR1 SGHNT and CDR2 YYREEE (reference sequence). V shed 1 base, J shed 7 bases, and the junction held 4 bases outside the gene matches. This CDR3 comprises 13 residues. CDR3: CASSLRDSIEAFF. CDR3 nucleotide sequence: TGTGCCAGCAGCTTGAGGGACAGTATTGAAGCTTTCTTT.

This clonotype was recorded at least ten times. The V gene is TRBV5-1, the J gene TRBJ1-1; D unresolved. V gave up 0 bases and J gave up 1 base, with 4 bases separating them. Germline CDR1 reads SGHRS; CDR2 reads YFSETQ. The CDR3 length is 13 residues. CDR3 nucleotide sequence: TGCGCCAGCAGCTTGGGTCCGAACACTGAAGCTTTCTTT. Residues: CASSLGPNTEAFF.

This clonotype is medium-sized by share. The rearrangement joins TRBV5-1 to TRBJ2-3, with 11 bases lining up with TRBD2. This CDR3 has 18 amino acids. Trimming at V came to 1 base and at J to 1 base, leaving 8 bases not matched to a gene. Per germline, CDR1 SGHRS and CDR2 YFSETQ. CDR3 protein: CASSLRLAGTYGTDTQYF. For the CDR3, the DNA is TGCGCCAGCAGCTTGCGACTAGCGGGGACTTACGGCACAGATACGCAGTATTTT.

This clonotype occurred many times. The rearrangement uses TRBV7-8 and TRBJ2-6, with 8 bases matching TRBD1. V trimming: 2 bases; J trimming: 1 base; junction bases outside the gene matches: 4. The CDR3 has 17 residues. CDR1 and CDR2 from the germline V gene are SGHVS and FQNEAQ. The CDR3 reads CASSLRTGLSGANVLTF. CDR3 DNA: TGTGCCAGCAGCTTAAGGACAGGGCTATCTGGGGCCAACGTCCTGACTTTC.

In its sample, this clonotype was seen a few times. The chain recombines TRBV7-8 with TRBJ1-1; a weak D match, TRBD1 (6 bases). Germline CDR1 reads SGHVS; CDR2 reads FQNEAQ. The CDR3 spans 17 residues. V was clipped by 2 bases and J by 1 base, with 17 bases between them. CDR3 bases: TGTGCCAGCAGCTTACTAGGGGGGAGCAGGGCGAACACTGAAGCTTTCTTT. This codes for CASSLLGGSRANTEAFF.

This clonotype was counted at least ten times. CDR3 nucleotide sequence: TGCAGTGCTAGACTCCGGGACAAAAATTCACCCCTCCACTTT. Translation gives CSARLRDKNSPLHF. The chain joins TRBV20-1 to TRBJ1-6, with a weak D call TRBD1 (6 bases). The germline V and J ends were trimmed by 2 bases and 7 bases, with 12 bases remaining between them. This CDR3 spans 14 amino acids. Germline V CDR1 and CDR2: DFQATT, SNEGSKA (reference sequence).

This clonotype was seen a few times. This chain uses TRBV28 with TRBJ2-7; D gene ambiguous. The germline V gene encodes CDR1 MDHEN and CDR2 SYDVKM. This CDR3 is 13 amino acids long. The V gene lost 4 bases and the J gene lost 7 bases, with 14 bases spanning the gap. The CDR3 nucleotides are TGTGCCAGCAGTTCACCTCATAAAGGGGAGCAGTACTTC. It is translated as CASSSPHKGEQYF.

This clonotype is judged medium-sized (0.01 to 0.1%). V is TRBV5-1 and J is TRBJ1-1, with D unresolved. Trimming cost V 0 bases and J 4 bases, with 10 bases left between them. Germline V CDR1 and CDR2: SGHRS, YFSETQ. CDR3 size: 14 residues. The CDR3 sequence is CASSLVGVGTEAFF. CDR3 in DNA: TGCGCCAGCAGCTTGGTTGGGGTGGGCACTGAAGCTTTCTTT.

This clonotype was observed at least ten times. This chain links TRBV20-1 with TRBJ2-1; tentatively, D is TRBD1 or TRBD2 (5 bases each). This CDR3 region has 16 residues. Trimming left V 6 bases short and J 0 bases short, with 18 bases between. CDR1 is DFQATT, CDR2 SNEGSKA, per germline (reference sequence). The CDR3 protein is CSAPGPQTVSYNEQFF. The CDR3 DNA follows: TGCAGTGCCCCGGGACCCCAAACCGTCTCCTACAATGAGCAGTTCTTC.

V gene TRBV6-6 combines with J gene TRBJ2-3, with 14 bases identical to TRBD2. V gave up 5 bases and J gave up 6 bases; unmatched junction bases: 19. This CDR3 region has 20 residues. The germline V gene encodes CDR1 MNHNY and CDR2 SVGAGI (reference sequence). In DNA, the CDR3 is TGTGCCAGCAGTACACCCGGGGGACTAGCGGGGGACGCCGGGGGGGATACGCAGTATTTT. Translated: CASSTPGGLAGDAGGDTQYF.

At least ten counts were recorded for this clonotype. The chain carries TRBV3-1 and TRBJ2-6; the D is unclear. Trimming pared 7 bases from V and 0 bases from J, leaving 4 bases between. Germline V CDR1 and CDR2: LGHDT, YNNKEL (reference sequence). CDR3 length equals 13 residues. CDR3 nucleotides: TGTGCCAGCACCAACTCTGGGGCCAACGTCCTGACTTTC. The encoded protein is CASTNSGANVLTF.

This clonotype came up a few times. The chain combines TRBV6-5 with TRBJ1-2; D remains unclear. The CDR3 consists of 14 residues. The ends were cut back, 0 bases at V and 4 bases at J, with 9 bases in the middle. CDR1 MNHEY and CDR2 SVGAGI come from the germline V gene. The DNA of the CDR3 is TGTGCCAGCAGTTACTCGTTGGGAGCCTATGGCTACACCTTC. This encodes CASSYSLGAYGYTF.

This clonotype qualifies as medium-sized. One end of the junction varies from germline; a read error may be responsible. In DNA, the CDR3 is TGTGCCAGTAGCTATTCCGGGACAGCCTTGAAAACTGAAGCTTTCTTT. Translation: CASSYSGTALKTEAFF. The gene calls are TRBV19 and TRBJ1-1; 7 bases match TRBD1. The length of the CDR3 is 16 residues. CDR1 LNHDA and CDR2 SQIVND come from the germline V gene (reference sequence).

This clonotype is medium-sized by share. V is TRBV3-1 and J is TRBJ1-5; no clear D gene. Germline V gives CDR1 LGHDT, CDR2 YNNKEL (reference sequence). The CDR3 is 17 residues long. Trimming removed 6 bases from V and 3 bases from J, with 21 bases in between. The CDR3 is CASSTGSLRGNNQPQHF. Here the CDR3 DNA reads TGTGCCAGCAGTACCGGGTCCCTAAGAGGAAACAATCAGCCCCAGCATTTT.

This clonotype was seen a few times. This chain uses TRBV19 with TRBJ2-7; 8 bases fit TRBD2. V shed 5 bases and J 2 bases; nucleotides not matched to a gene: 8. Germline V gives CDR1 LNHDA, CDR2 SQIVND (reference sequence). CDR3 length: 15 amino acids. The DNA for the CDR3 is TGTGCCAGTAGTGGGTCGGGACTAGGCGCCTACGAGCAGTACTTC. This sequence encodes CASSGSGLGAYEQYF.

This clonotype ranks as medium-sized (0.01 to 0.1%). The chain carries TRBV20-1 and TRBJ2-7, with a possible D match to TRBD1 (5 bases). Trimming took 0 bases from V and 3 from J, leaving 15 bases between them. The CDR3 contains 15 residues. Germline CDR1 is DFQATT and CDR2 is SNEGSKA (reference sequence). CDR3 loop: CSARDLSWGGYEQYF. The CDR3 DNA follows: TGCAGTGCTAGAGACCTGTCTTGGGGCGGCTACGAGCAGTACTTC.

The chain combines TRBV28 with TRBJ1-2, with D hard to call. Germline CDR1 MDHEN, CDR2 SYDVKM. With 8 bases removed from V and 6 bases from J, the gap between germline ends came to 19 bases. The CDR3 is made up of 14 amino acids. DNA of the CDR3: TGTGCCAGCGGGGTTGGGAGGACGCGGAATGGCTACACCTTC. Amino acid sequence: CASGVGRTRNGYTF.

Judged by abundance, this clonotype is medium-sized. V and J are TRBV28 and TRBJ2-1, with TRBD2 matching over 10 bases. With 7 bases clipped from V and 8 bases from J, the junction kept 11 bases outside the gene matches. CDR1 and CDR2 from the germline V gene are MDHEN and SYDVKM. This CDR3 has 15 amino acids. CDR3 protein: CASNTGTSASDEQFF. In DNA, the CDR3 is TGTGCCAGCAACACCGGGACTAGCGCGAGCGATGAGCAGTTCTTC.

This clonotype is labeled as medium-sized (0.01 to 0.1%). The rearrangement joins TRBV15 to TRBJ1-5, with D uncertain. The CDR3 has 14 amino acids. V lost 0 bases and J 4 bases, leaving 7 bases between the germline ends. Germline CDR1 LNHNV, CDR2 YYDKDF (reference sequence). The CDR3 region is CATSREDPNQPQHF. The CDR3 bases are TGTGCCACCAGCAGAGAGGACCCGAATCAGCCCCAGCATTTT.

CDR3 nucleotide sequence: TGTGCCAGCAGCTTTTTAAGACTAGCGGAAAGAATCTCCTACAATGAGCAGTTCTTC. Encoded protein: CASSFLRLAERISYNEQFF. The rearrangement uses TRBV7-2 and TRBJ2-1, with TRBD2 matching over 9 bases. The CDR3 is 19 amino acids. The trim removed 3 bases at V and 0 bases at J, leaving 12 bases unmatched. The germline gives CDR1 SGHTA, CDR2 FQGNSA. The whole variable domain, filled in from reference TRBV7-2 and TRBJ2-1, reads GAGVSQSPSNKVTEKGKDVELRCDPISGHTALYWYRQSLGQGLEFLIYFQGNSAPDKSGLPSDRFSAERTGGSVSTLTIQRTQQEDSAVYLCASSFLRLAERISYNEQFFGPGTRLTVL.